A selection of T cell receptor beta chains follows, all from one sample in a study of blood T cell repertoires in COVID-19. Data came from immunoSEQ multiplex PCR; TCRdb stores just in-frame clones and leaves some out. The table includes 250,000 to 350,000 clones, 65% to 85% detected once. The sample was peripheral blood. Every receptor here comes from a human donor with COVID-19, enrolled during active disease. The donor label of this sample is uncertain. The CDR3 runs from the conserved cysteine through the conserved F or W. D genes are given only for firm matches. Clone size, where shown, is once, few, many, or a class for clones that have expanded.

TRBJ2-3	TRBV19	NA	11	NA	CASSLQQTQYF	TGTGCCAGTAGTCTCCAACAGACGCAGTATTTT
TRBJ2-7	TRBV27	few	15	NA	CASSLKPGSGYEQYF	TGTGCCAGCAGTTTAAAGCCAGGTAGTGGCTACGAGCAGTACTTC
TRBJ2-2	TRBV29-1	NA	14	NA	CSVERLLDTGELFF	TGCAGCGTTGAACGTTTGCTAGACACCGGGGAGCTGTTTTTT
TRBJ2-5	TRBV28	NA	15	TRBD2	CATSGLALLQETQYF	TGTGCCACTAGTGGACTAGCGCTTCTCCAAGAGACCCAGTACTTC
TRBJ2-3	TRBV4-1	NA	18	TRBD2	CASSQQASLAGSTDTQYF	TGCGCCAGCAGCCAACAAGCCTCGCTAGCGGGAAGCACAGATACGCAGTATTTT
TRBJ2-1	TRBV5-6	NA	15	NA	CASSLNGGGTNEQFF	TGTGCCAGCAGCTTGAATGGGGGAGGCACTAATGAGCAGTTCTTC
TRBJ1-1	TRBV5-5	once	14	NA	CASSLPVPNTEAFF	TGTGCCAGCAGCTTGCCCGTTCCGAACACTGAAGCTTTCTTT
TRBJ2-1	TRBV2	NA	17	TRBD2	CASIERPGLADYNEQFF	TGTGCCAGCATAGAAAGACCAGGACTAGCGGATTACAATGAGCAGTTCTTC
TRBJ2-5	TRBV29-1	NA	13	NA	CSAATGLLKTQYF	TGCAGCGCTGCTACAGGGCTCCTTAAGACCCAGTACTTC
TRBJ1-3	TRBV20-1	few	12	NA	CSASRSGNTIYF	TGCAGTGCTAGTCGGTCAGGAAACACCATATATTTT
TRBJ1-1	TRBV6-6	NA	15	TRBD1	CASRPTGQINTEAFF	TGTGCCAGCCGCCCCACGGGACAGATTAACACTGAAGCTTTCTTT
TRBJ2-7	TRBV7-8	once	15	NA	CASSLGRGGMGEQYF	TGTGCCAGCAGCTTAGGTCGGGGAGGCATGGGCGAGCAGTACTTC
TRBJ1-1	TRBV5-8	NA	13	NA	CASSGTGLRRAFF	TGTGCCAGCAGCGGTACAGGCCTCCGGAGAGCTTTCTTT
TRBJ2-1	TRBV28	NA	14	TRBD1	CASSPQGALNEQFF	TGTGCCAGCAGCCCACAGGGGGCGCTCAATGAGCAGTTCTTC
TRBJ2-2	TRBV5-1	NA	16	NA	CASSDRDSRPTGELFF	TGCGCCAGCAGCGACCGGGACTCCCGTCCCACCGGGGAGCTGTTTTTT
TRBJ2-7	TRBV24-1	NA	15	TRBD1	CATSVSGTGPHEQYF	TGTGCCACCAGTGTCAGCGGGACAGGGCCCCACGAGCAGTACTTC
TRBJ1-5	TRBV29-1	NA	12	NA	CSVRDSNQPQHF	TGCAGCGTTAGAGATAGCAATCAGCCCCAGCATTTT
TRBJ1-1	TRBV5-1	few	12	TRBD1	CASSLQGTEAFF	TGCGCCAGCAGCTTACAGGGGACTGAAGCTTTCTTT
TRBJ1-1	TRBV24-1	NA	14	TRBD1	CATSAGQGRTEAFF	TGTGCCACCAGTGCCGGACAGGGGAGGACTGAAGCTTTCTTT
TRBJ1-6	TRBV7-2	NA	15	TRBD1	CASSPQTGLNSPLHF	TGTGCCAGCAGCCCGCAGACAGGGTTGAATTCACCCCTCCACTTT
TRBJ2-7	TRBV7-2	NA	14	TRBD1	CASSSGTGRYEQYF	TGTGCCAGCAGCTCCGGGACAGGCCGCTACGAGCAGTACTTC
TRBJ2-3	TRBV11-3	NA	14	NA	CASSLGLPTDTQYF	TGTGCCAGCAGCTTAGGGCTCCCCACAGATACGCAGTATTTT
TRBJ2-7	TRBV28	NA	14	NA	CASSQAGRQYEQYF	TGTGCCAGCAGTCAAGCGGGCAGGCAGTACGAGCAGTACTTC
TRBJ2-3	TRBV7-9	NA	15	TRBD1	CASSPGQGYTDTQYF	TGTGCCAGCAGCCCCGGACAGGGGTACACAGATACGCAGTATTTT
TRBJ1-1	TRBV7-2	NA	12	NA	CASSITGTEAFF	TGTGCCAGCAGCATTACAGGCACTGAAGCTTTCTTT
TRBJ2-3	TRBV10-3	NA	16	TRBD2	CAISILAGGGTDTQYF	TGTGCCATCAGTATACTAGCGGGAGGGGGCACAGATACGCAGTATTTT
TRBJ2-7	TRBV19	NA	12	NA	CASSIGGLEQYF	TGTGCCAGTAGTATTGGAGGGCTTGAGCAGTACTTC
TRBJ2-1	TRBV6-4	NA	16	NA	CASSDFTGAARHEQFF	TGTGCCAGCAGTGATTTCACTGGGGCGGCAAGGCATGAGCAGTTCTTC
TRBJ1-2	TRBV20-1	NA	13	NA	CSASRRGGYGYTF	TGCAGTGCTAGTCGCCGGGGGGGGTATGGCTACACCTTC
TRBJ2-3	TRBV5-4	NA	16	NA	CASSSPAGGPTDTQYF	TGTGCCAGCAGCTCCCCAGCAGGAGGGCCGACAGATACGCAGTATTTT
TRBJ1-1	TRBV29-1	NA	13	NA	CSAAGTLNTEAFF	TGCAGCGCCGCCGGGACACTGAACACTGAAGCTTTCTTT
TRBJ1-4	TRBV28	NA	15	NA	CASSLLSGGDEKLFF	TGTGCCAGCAGTTTATTGTCGGGGGGGGATGAAAAACTGTTTTTT
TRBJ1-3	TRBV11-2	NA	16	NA	CASSLTDPSSGNTIYF	TGTGCCAGCAGCTTAACAGACCCCAGCTCTGGAAACACCATATATTTT
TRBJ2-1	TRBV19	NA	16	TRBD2	CARVCWREDSYNEQFF	TGTGCCAGGGTTTGCTGGCGGGAGGACTCCTACAATGAGCAGTTCTTC
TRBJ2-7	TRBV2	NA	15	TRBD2	CASTPMTSGSYEQYF	TGTGCCAGCACCCCTATGACTAGCGGCTCCTACGAGCAGTACTTC
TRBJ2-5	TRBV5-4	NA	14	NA	CASSPEGEGETQYF	TGTGCCAGCAGCCCAGAGGGAGAGGGAGAGACCCAGTACTTC
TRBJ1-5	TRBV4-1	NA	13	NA	CASSPSGSEPQHF	TGCGCCAGCAGCCCCTCCGGGTCCGAGCCCCAGCATTTT
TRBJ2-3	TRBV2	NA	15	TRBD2	CASSVIAGSTDTQYF	TGTGCCAGCAGTGTCATAGCGGGGAGCACAGATACGCAGTATTTT
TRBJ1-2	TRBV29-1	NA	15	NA	CSVEAEHREMYGYTF	TGCAGCGTTGAAGCCGAACACAGGGAAATGTATGGCTACACCTTC
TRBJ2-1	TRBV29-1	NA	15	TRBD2	CSVVLLAGVMNEQFF	TGCAGCGTTGTACTACTAGCGGGAGTAATGAATGAGCAGTTCTTC
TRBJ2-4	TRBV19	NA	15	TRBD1	CASRAPQGAVDIQYF	TGTGCCAGTAGGGCCCCACAGGGGGCAGTGGACATTCAGTACTTC
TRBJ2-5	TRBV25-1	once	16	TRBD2	CASSEWGLEHQETQYF	TGTGCCAGCAGTGAATGGGGACTAGAGCACCAAGAGACCCAGTACTTC
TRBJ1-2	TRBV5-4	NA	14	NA	CASSQAGRNYGYTF	TGTGCCAGCAGCCAGGCGGGCAGAAACTATGGCTACACCTTC
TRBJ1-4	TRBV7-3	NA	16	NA	CALHSGAPATNEKLFF	TGTGCCCTCCACTCAGGGGCTCCGGCAACTAATGAAAAACTGTTTTTT
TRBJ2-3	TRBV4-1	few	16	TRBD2	CASSPPLAGGVDTQYF	TGCGCCAGCAGCCCACCCCTAGCGGGAGGAGTAGATACGCAGTATTTT
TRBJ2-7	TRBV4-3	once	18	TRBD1	CASSQGIVGGTGVYEQYF	TGCGCCAGCAGCCAAGGCATAGTGGGGGGGACAGGGGTCTACGAGCAGTACTTC
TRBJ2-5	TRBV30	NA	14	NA	CAWSGVRVQETQYF	TGTGCCTGGAGTGGGGTTCGGGTCCAAGAGACCCAGTACTTC
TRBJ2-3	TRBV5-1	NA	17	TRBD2	CASSSYGPGRATDTQYF	TGCGCCAGCAGCTCCTACGGGCCGGGGAGGGCCACAGATACGCAGTATTTT
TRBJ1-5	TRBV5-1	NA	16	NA	CASSLDGGSSNQPQHF	TGCGCCAGCAGCTTGGATGGGGGGAGTAGCAATCAGCCCCAGCATTTT
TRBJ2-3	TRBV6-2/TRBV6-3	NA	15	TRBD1	CASSRQGVGTDTQYF	TGTGCCAGCAGCCGACAGGGGGTGGGCACAGATACGCAGTATTTT
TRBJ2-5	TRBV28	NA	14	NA	CASEPGGIQETQYF	TGTGCCAGCGAACCTGGGGGGATACAAGAGACCCAGTACTTC
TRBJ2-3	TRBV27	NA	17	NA	CASSARRETRFTDTQYF	TGTGCCAGCAGTGCTAGGAGGGAGACTCGTTTCACAGATACGCAGTATTTT
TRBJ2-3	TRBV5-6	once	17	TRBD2	CASSFRTSGSSVGTQYF	TGTGCCAGCAGCTTTCGGACTAGCGGGAGTAGTGTAGGTACGCAGTATTTT
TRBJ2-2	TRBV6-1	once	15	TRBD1	CASSEGTGAIGELFF	TGTGCCAGCAGTGAAGGGACAGGGGCGATCGGGGAGCTGTTTTTT